Below, 32 T cell receptor beta chains from the same sample are listed, as sequenced in a study of a mutant IDH1 vaccine in newly diagnosed glioma listed by TCRdb under 2021. This sample's time point label indicates: baseline, week 1 (first vaccination visit). The treatment or condition label corresponds to: pre-vaccination baseline after standard-of-care therapy. Libraries were built with the immunoSEQ multiplex PCR assay. Sourced from immuneACCESS, this table was stored by TCRdb with only in-frame sequences that have V and J called. A share of the clones is absent; for the studies checked, an unresolved V gene accounts for under half, and the remainder has no known explanation. The sample profile shows roughly 84,000 clones; around 80% of them were found once. The ten largest clones represent less than 5.5% of the sample. The material was PBMCs, obtained from a glioma patient treated with radiotherapy, temozolomide or both. All receptors come from a man between 40 and 49 years old with glioma. Some clones in this sample may be carry-over from other donors' samples.

This clone was seen a handful of times. The chain joins TRBV6-5 to TRBJ2-2, with D possibly being TRBD2 (5 bases). The CDR3 consists of 12 residues. CDR1 is MNHEY and CDR2 is SVGAGI in the germline V gene. With 6 bases removed from V and 6 bases from J, the gap between germline ends came to 8 bases. The CDR3 DNA is TGTGCCAGCAGCCGGGGTTCCGGGGAGCTGTTTTTT. This gives the protein CASSRGSGELFF.

This clone was seen only a few times. The V call is TRBV2, the J call TRBJ1-1; D uncertain. The V gene lost 4 bases and the J gene lost 7 bases, with 10 bases spanning the gap. This CDR3 is 12 amino acids long. The V gene's germline CDR1 is SNHLY and CDR2 FYNNEI. DNA for the CDR3: TGTGCCAGCAGTGTTAGGTTTGTTGAAGCTTTCTTT. It codes for CASSVRFVEAFF.

Concerning this clone: Other nucleotide sequences from this sample produce the same CDR3. The rearrangement links TRBV7-9 to TRBJ1-1, with unresolved D. Germline values: CDR1 SEHNR, CDR2 FQNEAQ (reference sequence). Trimming pared 1 base from V and 0 bases from J, leaving 3 bases between. This CDR3 region has 13 residues. The CDR3 loop reads CASSLVVNTEAFF. The CDR3 DNA follows: TGTGCCAGCAGCTTAGTGGTGAACACTGAAGCTTTCTTT.

The V gene is TRBV7-9, the J gene TRBJ2-1; TRBD1 agrees at 8 bases. V shed 1 base, J shed 5 bases, and the junction held 4 bases outside the gene matches. The CDR3 extends over 15 amino acids. In germline, CDR1 is SEHNR, CDR2 FQNEAQ (reference sequence). CDR3 region: CASSLGQGADNEQFF. CDR3 nucleotides: TGTGCCAGCAGCTTAGGCCAGGGGGCGGACAATGAGCAGTTCTTC.

The chain couples TRBV15 to TRBJ2-5; no definite D call. Trimming shortened V by 3 bases and J by 3 bases, and 8 bases separated the two germline ends. The CDR3 is 13 amino acids. Germline CDR1 and CDR2: LNHNV and YYDKDF (reference sequence). CDR3 sequence (DNA): TGTGCCACCAGCAGCGGTGGGGAAGAGACCCAGTACTTC. This sequence encodes CATSSGGEETQYF.

This clone occurred once. The chain recombines TRBV5-8 with TRBJ1-1, with a weak D call TRBD1 (6 bases). With 0 bases removed from V and 5 bases from J, the gap between germline ends came to 14 bases. Germline V gene data show CDR1 as SGHTS and CDR2 as YDEGEE. The CDR3 loop spans 15 amino acids. The CDR3 is CASSLEGGARTEAFF. Written as DNA, the CDR3 is TGTGCCAGCAGCTTGGAGGGGGGGGCGCGTACTGAAGCTTTCTTT.

The V call is TRBV9, the J call TRBJ1-4; tentative D call: TRBD1 (6 bases). Trimming cost V 2 bases and J 4 bases, with 9 bases left between them. The germline V gene encodes CDR1 SGDLS and CDR2 YYNGEE. There are 14 residues in the CDR3. CDR3 in DNA: TGTGCCAGCAGCGTTAGGGGGTATAATGAAAAACTGTTTTTT. Translation: CASSVRGYNEKLFF.

CDR3 nucleotides: TGTGCCAGCAGTTTACCCCGGGACAGGGGTAAAGAGACCCAGTACTTC. It specifies CASSLPRDRGKETQYF. V is TRBV6-6 and J is TRBJ2-5, with 10 bases fitting TRBD1. Germline CDR1 reads MNHNY; CDR2 reads SVGAGI (reference sequence). Trimming cost V 4 bases and J 3 bases; bases outside gene matches: 8. This CDR3 is built from 16 residues.

This chain uses TRBV7-9 with TRBJ1-2; D may be TRBD1 (5 bases). V was shortened by 3 bases and J by 2 bases, with 10 bases between the two germline ends. CDR3 length: 14 residues. Germline CDR1 reads SEHNR; CDR2 reads FQNEAQ (reference sequence). For the CDR3, the DNA is TGTGCCAGCAGCTTCCAGGGTGGGAACTATGGCTACACCTTC. This gives the protein CASSFQGGNYGYTF.

The chain combines TRBV6-1 with TRBJ1-2; D remains unclear. The germline gives CDR1 MNHNS, CDR2 SASEGT. The CDR3 has 15 residues. The V end was cut by 3 bases, the J end by 6 bases, with 17 bases between. CDR3 sequence (DNA): TGTGCCAGCAGTGAGTACAGCTCCTTGGGGAATGGCTACACCTTC. Translated: CASSEYSSLGNGYTF.

J is TRBJ1-5 and V is TRBV6-6; weak D call: TRBD1 (5 bases). The CDR3 has 15 amino acids. V was trimmed by 2 bases and J by 6 bases, leaving 14 bases between them. Germline CDR1 is MNHNY and CDR2 is SVGAGI (reference sequence). In DNA, the CDR3 is TGTGCCAGCAGTTACGGGGACGGATTTACTCAGCCCCAGCATTTT. Protein product: CASSYGDGFTQPQHF.

This chain links TRBV27 with TRBJ1-2; the match to TRBD1 covers 10 bases. V was clipped by 6 bases and J by 5 bases; unmatched bases: 6. This CDR3 region has 14 residues. Germline CDR1 is MNHEY and CDR2 is SMNVEV (reference sequence). CDR3 sequence (DNA): TGTGCCAGCAGGCCCCGGGACAGGGGATATGGCTACACCTTC. Translation: CASRPRDRGYGYTF.

The chain uses TRBV29-1 and TRBJ1-3; D is unresolved. CDR1 and CDR2 from the germline V gene are SQVTM and ANQGSEA. CDR3 size: 14 residues. V dropped 4 bases and J dropped 0 bases, with 10 bases sitting between them. The CDR3, as DNA: TGCAGCGTTGCAGGCACGCTCTCTGGAAACACCATATATTTT. Translated, it gives CSVAGTLSGNTIYF.

The rearrangement joins TRBV6-5 to TRBJ1-3, with TRBD1 as a possible D gene (6 bases). CDR3 length: 15 residues. Looked up from germline, CDR1 is MNHEY and CDR2 is SVGAGI. V was clipped by 2 bases and J by 4 bases, with 12 bases between them. In DNA form, the CDR3 reads TGTGCCAGCAGTTACACGGGGGCGAGGGGAAACACCATATATTTT. Translated, it gives CASSYTGARGNTIYF.

This clone has only one observation. The V gene is TRBV5-1, the J gene TRBJ1-3, with D maybe TRBD1 (5 bases). The CDR3 has 15 residues. Between the trimmed V and J ends, which lost 0 bases and 0 bases, there was a span of 7 bases. Looked up from germline, CDR1 is SGHRS and CDR2 is YFSETQ. CDR3 in amino acids: CASSLVGDSGNTIYF. The CDR3 DNA reads TGCGCCAGCAGCTTGGTAGGGGACTCTGGAAACACCATATATTTT.

This clone was observed a few times. This chain uses TRBV6-4 with TRBJ1-1; perhaps TRBD1 as D (5 bases). The V and J ends lost 6 bases and 5 bases respectively, with 19 bases between them. CDR1 is MRHNA, CDR2 SNTAGT, per germline. The CDR3 consists of 15 residues. CDR3 region: CASRGTNKGPTEAFF. CDR3 in DNA: TGTGCCAGCAGGGGGACGAATAAGGGGCCGACTGAAGCTTTCTTT.

This chain uses TRBV18 with TRBJ1-1; D not certain. The length of the CDR3 is 13 residues. Germline assignment: CDR1 KGHSH and CDR2 LQKENI. Trimming removed 4 bases at V and 3 bases at J, with 9 bases between. CDR3 bases: TGTGCCAGCTCACAATCTGCGTACACTGAAGCTTTCTTT. Translation: CASSQSAYTEAFF.

The rearrangement joins TRBV5-1 to TRBJ1-1; TRBD1 is a possible D gene (5 bases). With 4 bases removed from V and 1 base from J, the gap between germline ends came to 11 bases. The CDR3 is made up of 14 amino acids. The germline V gene has CDR1 SGHRS and CDR2 YFSETQ. The CDR3 DNA follows: TGCGCCAGCAGCCGACTCACAGGGAACACTGAAGCTTTCTTT. Residues: CASSRLTGNTEAFF.

In DNA form, the CDR3 reads TGTGCCAGCAGTTACGATCCGGAGGTCGACGGCTACACCTTC. Its protein product is CASSYDPEVDGYTF. The chain uses TRBV6-6 and TRBJ1-2; D is unclear. CDR3 length: 14 amino acids. CDR1 is MNHNY and CDR2 is SVGAGI in the germline V gene (reference sequence). V was trimmed by 2 bases and J by 8 bases, leaving 15 bases between them.

This clone appeared once. This chain connects TRBV30 to TRBJ1-1; the D is unclear. CDR1 and CDR2 (germline): GTSNPN, SVGIG (reference sequence). The CDR3 spans 12 residues. V dropped 1 base and J dropped 10 bases, with 13 bases sitting between them. The CDR3 DNA reads TGTGCCTGGAGTGAAGGGAGCGGGCGAGCTTTCTTT. Protein: CAWSEGSGRAFF.

At least ten counts were recorded for this clone. This sequence joins TRBV5-4 and TRBJ2-3; 9 positions agree with TRBD2. Trimming took 5 bases from V and 4 from J; bases not matched to a gene: 11. Per the germline V gene, CDR1 is SGHNT and CDR2 is YYREEE (reference sequence). This CDR3 is 16 amino acids long. In DNA, the CDR3 is TGTGCCAGCAGTCCCTACTCAGCGGGGGGTCCAGATACGCAGTATTTT. Its translation: CASSPYSAGGPDTQYF.

V is TRBV7-7 and J is TRBJ2-5, with no clear D. The germline V and J ends were trimmed by 7 bases and 4 bases, with 16 bases remaining between them. This CDR3 region has 14 residues. The germline V gene has CDR1 SSHAT and CDR2 FNYEAQ (reference sequence). The CDR3 here is CASTVDVLGETQYF. DNA of the CDR3: TGTGCCAGCACCGTAGACGTGCTGGGAGAGACCCAGTACTTC.

This rearrangement joins TRBV19 to TRBJ1-1, with 9 bases that match TRBD1. The CDR3 totals 14 residues. Germline V CDR1 and CDR2: LNHDA, SQIVND (reference sequence). V lost 5 bases, J lost 6 bases, and 7 bases stayed unmatched. The CDR3 DNA reads TGTGCCAGTAGTTACGGACAGGGGTTGCCTGAAGCTTTCTTT. It encodes CASSYGQGLPEAFF.

This clone has a handful of counts. J is TRBJ1-2 and V is TRBV4-2; perhaps TRBD1 as D (5 bases). Germline values: CDR1 LGHNA, CDR2 YNFKEQ. This CDR3 comprises 15 residues. V lost 8 bases, J lost 6 bases, and 22 bases lay in between. The chain's CDR3 is CASLDQGEGRHGYTF. The CDR3 nucleotides read TGTGCCAGCTTGGACCAAGGGGAGGGTAGGCATGGCTACACCTTC.

The chain combines TRBV7-8 with TRBJ2-7; 9 nucleotides match TRBD1. V lost 5 bases, J lost 4 bases, and 6 bases stayed unmatched. The germline gives CDR1 SGHVS, CDR2 FQNEAQ. The CDR3 extends over 14 amino acids. The CDR3 protein is CASSQGQGKYEQYF. The DNA for the CDR3 is TGTGCCAGCAGCCAGGGACAGGGTAAGTACGAGCAGTACTTC.

The chain couples TRBV7-2 to TRBJ2-1, with D unresolved. Trimming cost V 3 bases and J 9 bases, with 9 bases left between them. The CDR3 is 12 residues long. Germline CDR1 SGHTA, CDR2 FQGNSA. DNA for the CDR3: TGTGCCAGCAGCTTTGGTTTCGGTGAGCAGTTCTTC. It translates to CASSFGFGEQFF.

The rearrangement links TRBV30 to TRBJ1-4; 8 bases line up with TRBD1. The V gene end was trimmed by 4 bases and the J gene end by 0 bases; junction bases not matched to a gene: 16. There are 19 residues in the CDR3. CDR1 is GTSNPN, CDR2 SVGIG, per germline (reference sequence). The chain's CDR3 is CAWKFGGGRGLATNEKLFF. CDR3 nucleotide sequence: TGTGCCTGGAAGTTCGGAGGTGGCAGGGGGCTCGCAACTAATGAAAAACTGTTTTTT.

The chain recombines TRBV10-3 with TRBJ1-5; D is unclear. The CDR3 has 9 residues. V was shortened by 9 bases and J by 7 bases, with 4 bases between the two germline ends. Looked up from germline, CDR1 is ENHRY and CDR2 is SYGVKD. The CDR3, as DNA: TGTGCCATGGAGCAGCCCCAGCATTTT. It codes for CAMEQPQHF.

V usage is TRBV30 and J usage is TRBJ2-2; 8 bases map to TRBD2. V dropped 0 bases and J dropped 8; count of bases not matched to a gene: 11. CDR3 size: 16 residues. Germline V gene sequence: CDR1 GTSNPN, CDR2 SVGIG (reference sequence). Here the CDR3 DNA reads TGTGCCTGGAGTGTACGTAGCGGGGCGATTCTTGGGGAGCTGTTTTTT. It specifies CAWSVRSGAILGELFF.

The V gene is TRBV15, the J gene TRBJ2-1; 8 bases map to TRBD2. There are 16 residues in the CDR3. Looked up from germline, CDR1 is LNHNV and CDR2 is YYDKDF (reference sequence). The trim removed 5 bases at V and 4 bases at J, leaving 10 bases unmatched. The DNA of the CDR3 is TGTGCCACCAGCCGGTCCAGCGGGGGACGGTACAATGAGCAGTTCTTC. It is translated as CATSRSSGGRYNEQFF. The whole variable domain, remainder taken from reference TRBV15 and TRBJ2-1, is DAMVIQNPRYQVTQFGKPVTLSCSQTLNHNVMYWYQQKSSQAPKLLFHYYDKDFNNEADTPDNFQSRRPNTSFCFLDIRSPGLGDTAMYLCATSRSSGGRYNEQFFGPGTRLTVL.

The V gene is TRBV19, the J gene TRBJ1-1; D uncertain. CDR1 and CDR2 from the germline V gene are LNHDA and SQIVND (reference sequence). Trimming removed 10 bases from V and 0 bases from J, with 12 bases in between. The CDR3 consists of 13 residues. DNA of the CDR3: TGTGCCATCAGCAAGCAGTTGAACACTGAAGCTTTCTTT. It specifies CAISKQLNTEAFF.

The V gene is TRBV5-1, the J gene TRBJ1-1; no reliable D call. Germline V gene data show CDR1 as SGHRS and CDR2 as YFSETQ. Between the trimmed V and J ends, which lost 3 bases and 0 bases, there was a span of 12 bases. The CDR3 is 15 amino acids. CDR3 DNA: TGCGCCAGCAGCTCTCTTACCCGCGTGAACACTGAAGCTTTCTTT. It specifies CASSSLTRVNTEAFF.